The 30 T cell receptor beta chains in this list originate from one sample, sequenced in a study of PD-1 blockade in classical Hodgkin lymphoma. TCRdb's table, derived via immunoSEQ multiplex PCR, lists solely in-frame clones and lacks some. This table holds about 40,000 clones, 69% found once. The patients all showed relapse after autologous stem cell transplantation, while their brentuximab vedotin exposure varied. Sequencing used peripheral blood mononuclear cells (PBMCs), obtained before the second cycle of nivolumab. These receptors all come from a human donor with classical Hodgkin lymphoma.

The chain uses TRBV7-2 and TRBJ2-1; 8 bases are shared with TRBD2. With V trimmed by 2 bases and J by 9 bases, 6 bases remained unmatched. This CDR3 region has 14 residues. Per germline, CDR1 SGHTA and CDR2 FQGNSA. The CDR3 DNA follows: TGTGCCAGCAGCTTAATCCGGGGGGGGCGTGAGCAGTTCTTC. Encoded protein: CASSLIRGGREQFF.

A single count supports this clone. Germline and junction disagree at one end, which may indicate a read error. V is TRBV5-3 and J is TRBJ1-6; no clear D gene. Being an ORF, TRBV5-3 has a function that is uncertain. This CDR3 is 13 amino acids long. CDR3 DNA: TGTGCCAGCAGCTTGGCCCGTAATTCACCCCTCCACTTT. It encodes CASSLARNSPLHF.

V is TRBV5-1 and J is TRBJ1-3; no reliable D call. The CDR3 totals 16 residues. The ends were cut back, 1 base at V and 4 bases at J, with 15 bases in the middle. Germline CDR1 SGHRS, CDR2 YFSETQ. CDR3 amino acids: CASSLSSASGGNTIYF. The CDR3 DNA reads TGCGCCAGCAGCTTGTCGTCAGCCTCGGGCGGAAACACCATATATTTT.

The V call is TRBV6-9, the J call TRBJ1-1, with 8 bases identical to TRBD1. The CDR3 spans 12 residues. Germline-derived CDR1 and CDR2 are MNHGY and SVAAGI. V was clipped by 4 bases and J by 11 bases; unmatched bases: 6. The CDR3 is CASSLRQGRAFF. DNA for the CDR3: TGTGCCAGCAGTTTGCGACAGGGGAGGGCTTTCTTT.

The chain employs TRBV11-3 and TRBJ2-7, with D unresolved. CDR1 is SGHNT and CDR2 is YENEEA in the germline V gene. CDR3 length equals 11 residues. The germline V and J ends were trimmed by 1 base and 6 bases, with 4 bases remaining between them. DNA of the CDR3: TGTGCCAGCAGCTTAGCAGGCGAGCAGTACTTC. Protein product: CASSLAGEQYF.

The J gene is TRBJ1-2, the V gene TRBV5-4; 7 positions match TRBD1. Trimming cost V 3 bases and J 4 bases; bases outside gene matches: 3. CDR3 length: 13 residues. The V gene's germline CDR1 is SGHNT and CDR2 YYREEE (reference sequence). The CDR3 sequence is CASSSDRFYGYTF. In nucleotides, the CDR3 is TGTGCCAGCAGCTCGGACAGGTTCTATGGCTACACCTTC.

The CDR3 sequence is CASSFSEEDANTGELFF. The CDR3 DNA sequence: TGTGCCAGCAGCTTTTCCGAGGAGGACGCGAACACCGGGGAGCTGTTTTTT. The V call is TRBV7-8, the J call TRBJ2-2; D possibly corresponds to TRBD2 (5 bases). V gave up 3 bases and J gave up 0 bases, with 14 bases separating them. In germline, CDR1 is SGHVS, CDR2 FQNEAQ. The CDR3 has 17 residues.

This clone was seen once. V and J are TRBV10-1 and TRBJ2-5; 7 nucleotides agree with TRBD1. This CDR3 has 17 amino acids. Per the germline V gene, CDR1 is WNHNN and CDR2 is SYGVQD (reference sequence). After removal of 1 base from V and 5 bases from J, the junction contained 13 bases not matched to a gene. The CDR3 is CASSEYWTGPPKETQYF. The CDR3 DNA reads as TGCGCCAGCAGTGAGTACTGGACAGGTCCTCCGAAGGAGACCCAGTACTTC.

V gene TRBV28 combines with J gene TRBJ2-3, with 13 bases identical to TRBD2. Trimming cost V 5 bases and J 2 bases; bases outside gene matches: 10. The CDR3 has 18 residues. The germline gives CDR1 MDHEN, CDR2 SYDVKM. This CDR3 is CASSKITGLAGATDTQYF. CDR3 bases: TGTGCCAGCAGTAAAATTACAGGACTAGCGGGAGCCACAGATACGCAGTATTTT.

The chain uses TRBV6-5 and TRBJ1-2; possible D gene TRBD1, 6 bases. V lost 4 bases and J 8 bases, leaving 14 bases between the germline ends. CDR3 length: 13 residues. From germline, CDR1 is MNHEY and CDR2 SVGAGI. The CDR3 DNA follows: TGTGCCAGCAGTTCTTGGCAGGGGTCCGGCTACACCTTC. It specifies CASSSWQGSGYTF.

This clone was seen a few times. This chain connects TRBV15 to TRBJ2-5; no clear D. Germline assignment: CDR1 LNHNV and CDR2 YYDKDF (reference sequence). CDR3 length: 12 amino acids. Between the trimmed V and J ends, which lost 1 base and 4 bases, there was a span of 4 bases. The CDR3 reads CATSRVGETQYF. The DNA of the CDR3 is TGTGCCACCAGCAGAGTCGGAGAGACCCAGTACTTC.

This clone has only a few counts. DNA of the CDR3: TGTGCCAGCAGCTCAACAGGGGAGTTAGCCGGGGAGCTGTTTTTT. This codes for CASSSTGELAGELFF. The rearrangement links TRBV7-6 to TRBJ2-2; 7 bases map to TRBD1. The V gene end was trimmed by 4 bases and the J gene end by 6 bases; junction bases not matched to a gene: 8. CDR3 size: 15 residues. CDR1 and CDR2 (germline): SGHVS, FNYEAQ.

The V and J genes are TRBV30 and TRBJ2-3; possible D gene TRBD2, 6 bases. CDR3 length: 16 amino acids. In germline, CDR1 is GTSNPN, CDR2 SVGIG (reference sequence). Trimming stripped 0 bases from V and 2 bases from J, with 15 bases between. The CDR3 is CAWSVGPGLITDTQYF. The CDR3 bases are TGTGCCTGGAGTGTGGGACCGGGACTTATCACAGATACGCAGTATTTT. Using reference TRBV30 and TRBJ2-3 for the parts outside the CDR3, the full variable domain is SQTIHQWPATLVQPVGSPLSLECTVEGTSNPNLYWYRQAAGRGLQLLFYSVGIGQISSEVPQNLSASRPQDRQFILSSKKLLLSDSGFYLCAWSVGPGLITDTQYFGPGTRLTVL.

The chain has TRBV7-9 and TRBJ2-2, with no clear D. This CDR3 region has 13 residues. V gave up 2 bases and J gave up 3 bases, with 4 bases separating them. CDR1 SEHNR and CDR2 FQNEAQ come from the germline V gene (reference sequence). The CDR3 nucleotides are TGTGCCAGCAGCTTATCGTACACCGGGGAGCTGTTTTTT. Its protein product is CASSLSYTGELFF.

The genes are TRBV29-1 and TRBJ1-2; D gene uncertain. CDR1 is SQVTM and CDR2 is ANQGSEA in the germline V gene. This CDR3 comprises 12 residues. The ends were cut back, 8 bases at V and 1 base at J, with 11 bases in the middle. The CDR3 region is CSFSRGNYGYTF. Written as DNA, the CDR3 is TGCAGCTTCAGTCGGGGTAACTATGGCTACACCTTC.

This clone was counted between two and nine times. The chain uses TRBV6-1 and TRBJ2-2, with 10 bases lining up with TRBD1. Trimming at V came to 3 bases and at J to 5 bases, leaving 3 bases not matched to a gene. Germline CDR1 reads MNHNS; CDR2 reads SASEGT. The CDR3 runs 15 residues. CDR3: CASSEDRGYTGELFF. The CDR3 region has the DNA TGTGCCAGCAGTGAGGACAGGGGGTATACCGGGGAGCTGTTTTTT.

V and J are TRBV6-6 and TRBJ2-7; D is unclear. Germline CDR1 and CDR2: MNHNY and SVGAGI (reference sequence). This CDR3 is 12 amino acids long. The germline V and J ends were trimmed by 5 bases and 6 bases, with 11 bases remaining between them. The CDR3 coding sequence is TGTGCCAGCAGTCCGATCGGATCCGAGCAGTACTTC. It translates to CASSPIGSEQYF.

This clone was picked up a small number of times. V gene TRBV10-3 combines with J gene TRBJ1-5; the D is unclear. Germline assignment: CDR1 ENHRY and CDR2 SYGVKD. The CDR3 length is 13 residues. V was clipped by 0 bases and J by 7 bases, with 7 bases between them. The CDR3 is CAISESREQPQHF. Here the CDR3 DNA reads TGTGCCATCAGTGAGTCGAGGGAACAGCCCCAGCATTTT.

This clone showed up just a few times. V usage is TRBV6-5 and J usage is TRBJ1-5; tentatively, D is TRBD1 (5 bases). Looked up from germline, CDR1 is MNHEY and CDR2 is SVGAGI. V was pared by 6 bases and J by 4 bases, with 10 bases between. The CDR3 has 13 residues. The CDR3 bases are TGTGCCAGCAGAAGGGACCAAAATCAGCCCCAGCATTTT. It encodes CASRRDQNQPQHF.

The chain carries TRBV5-1 and TRBJ1-1; 10 nucleotides match TRBD1. Germline-derived CDR1 and CDR2 are SGHRS and YFSETQ. The V segment lost 3 bases and the J segment 5 bases; nucleotides outside the gene matches: 7. This CDR3 comprises 15 residues. Here the CDR3 reads CASSSGQGLLTEAFF. In DNA form, the CDR3 reads TGCGCCAGCAGCTCGGGACAGGGGCTGTTGACTGAAGCTTTCTTT.

The V gene is TRBV6-5, the J gene TRBJ1-2; the D is unclear. V gave up 6 bases and J gave up 4 bases, with 12 bases separating them. Germline CDR1 and CDR2: MNHEY and SVGAGI. The CDR3 runs to 13 residues. In nucleotides, the CDR3 is TGTGCCAGCAGCCGGGGTAACCGCTATGGCTACACCTTC. Protein: CASSRGNRYGYTF.

The CDR3 reads CASSSDSYGYTF. CDR3 bases: TGCGCCAGCAGCTCGGACAGCTATGGCTACACCTTC. The gene calls are TRBV5-1 and TRBJ1-2, with TRBD1 as a possible D gene (6 bases). V shed 3 bases and J shed 4 bases, with 7 bases lying between them. This CDR3 is 12 amino acids long. Germline lookup yields CDR1 SGHRS and CDR2 YFSETQ. The full variable domain, completed using reference TRBV5-1 and TRBJ1-2, is KAGVTQTPRYLIKTRGQQVTLSCSPISGHRSVSWYQQTPGQGLQFLFEYFSETQRNKGNFPGRFSGRQFSNSRSEMNVSTLELGDSALYLCASSSDSYGYTFGSGTRLTVV.

The chain has TRBV6-5 and TRBJ2-7; 9 bases fit TRBD1. The CDR3 length is 14 residues. Looked up from germline, CDR1 is MNHEY and CDR2 is SVGAGI. V shed 4 bases, J shed 4 bases, and the junction held 5 bases outside the gene matches. The chain's CDR3 is CASSSWTGVYEQYF. In nucleotides, the CDR3 is TGTGCCAGCAGTTCGTGGACAGGGGTATACGAGCAGTACTTC.

This sequence joins TRBV4-2 and TRBJ2-5; a possible D gene is TRBD1 (5 bases). Germline V gene lookup returns CDR1 LGHNA and CDR2 YNFKEQ. This CDR3 has 15 residues. V was trimmed by 2 bases and J by 5 bases, leaving 15 bases between them. In nucleotides, the CDR3 is TGTGCCAGCAGCCAATCCTTTCAGCCAGGGGAGACCCAGTACTTC. Its translation: CASSQSFQPGETQYF.

This rearrangement joins TRBV6-5 to TRBJ1-1, with unresolved D. The ends were cut back, 5 bases at V and 7 bases at J, with 8 bases in the middle. In germline, CDR1 is MNHEY, CDR2 SVGAGI. The CDR3 spans 11 residues. Here the CDR3 reads CASSTNYEAFF. Written as DNA, the CDR3 is TGTGCCAGCAGTACCAACTATGAAGCTTTCTTT.

This chain connects TRBV15 to TRBJ1-2, with a possible D match to TRBD1 (5 bases). This CDR3 region has 14 residues. Germline CDR1 LNHNV, CDR2 YYDKDF (reference sequence). V was pared by 5 bases and J by 4 bases, with 14 bases between. The CDR3 protein is CATSGFQGGYGYTF. The CDR3 coding sequence is TGTGCCACCAGCGGCTTTCAGGGAGGCTATGGCTACACCTTC.

V usage is TRBV29-1 and J usage is TRBJ2-1; 12 bases are shared with TRBD2. CDR3 length: 14 residues. J was trimmed by 8 bases and V by 5 bases; bases with no gene match: 7. Germline assignment: CDR1 SQVTM and CDR2 ANQGSEA. CDR3 loop: CSVQGTSGFDEQFF. The CDR3 coding sequence is TGCAGCGTTCAAGGGACTAGCGGGTTTGATGAGCAGTTCTTC.

The rearrangement uses TRBV28 and TRBJ1-5; TRBD1 aligns across 9 bases. The CDR3 contains 15 residues. V trimming: 3 bases; J trimming: 5 bases; junction bases outside the gene matches: 5. In germline, CDR1 is MDHEN, CDR2 SYDVKM. CDR3 residues: CASSFMDRGDQPQHF. The DNA of the CDR3 is TGTGCCAGCAGTTTTATGGACAGGGGCGATCAGCCCCAGCATTTT.

This chain joins TRBV5-4 and TRBJ2-7; weak D call: TRBD1 (5 bases). V lost 0 bases and J 4 bases, leaving 17 bases between the germline ends. Germline CDR1 reads SGHNT; CDR2 reads YYREEE (reference sequence). There are 16 residues in the CDR3. In nucleotides, the CDR3 is TGTGCCAGCAGCTTGGGCGTGGGTAGGGGATCGTACGAGCAGTACTTC. This sequence encodes CASSLGVGRGSYEQYF. The whole variable domain, filled in from reference TRBV5-4 and TRBJ2-7, reads ETGVTQSPTHLIKTRGQQVTLRCSSQSGHNTVSWYQQALGQGPQFIFQYYREEENGRGNFPPRFSGLQFPNYSSELNVNALELDDSALYLCASSLGVGRGSYEQYFGPGTRLTVT.

The chain uses TRBV12-5 and TRBJ2-3; the match to TRBD1 covers 11 bases. Trimming at V came to 6 bases and at J to 4 bases, leaving 6 bases not matched to a gene. Germline CDR1 is LGHNT and CDR2 is FRNRAP. This CDR3 has 15 residues. CDR3 region: CASGPGQGAADTQYF. Written as DNA, the CDR3 is TGTGCTAGTGGCCCCGGACAGGGGGCGGCAGATACGCAGTATTTT.